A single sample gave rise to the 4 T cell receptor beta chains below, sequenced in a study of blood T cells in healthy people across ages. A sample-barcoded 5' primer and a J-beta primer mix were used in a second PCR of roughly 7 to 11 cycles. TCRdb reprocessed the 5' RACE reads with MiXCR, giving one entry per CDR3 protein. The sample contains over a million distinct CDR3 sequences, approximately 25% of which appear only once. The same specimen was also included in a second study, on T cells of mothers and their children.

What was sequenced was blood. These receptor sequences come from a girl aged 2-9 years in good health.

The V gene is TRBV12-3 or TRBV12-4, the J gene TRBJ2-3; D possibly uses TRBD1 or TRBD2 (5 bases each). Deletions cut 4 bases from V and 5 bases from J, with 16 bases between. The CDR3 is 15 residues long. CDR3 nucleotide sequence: TGTGCCAGCAGTTCCCGGGACGGGTGGGAAGATACGCAGTATTTT. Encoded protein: CASSSRDGWEDTQYF.

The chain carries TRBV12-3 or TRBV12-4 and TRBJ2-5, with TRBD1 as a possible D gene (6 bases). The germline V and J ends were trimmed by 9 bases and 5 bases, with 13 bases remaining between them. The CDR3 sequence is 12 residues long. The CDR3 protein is CASTTGLETQYF. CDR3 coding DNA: TGTGCCAGTACTACAGGGTTGGAGACCCAGTACTTC.

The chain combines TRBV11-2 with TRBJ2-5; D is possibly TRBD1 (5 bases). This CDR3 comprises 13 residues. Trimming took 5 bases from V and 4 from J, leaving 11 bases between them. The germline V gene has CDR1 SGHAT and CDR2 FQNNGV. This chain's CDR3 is CASSGTGSETQYF. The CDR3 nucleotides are TGTGCCAGCAGCGGTACAGGCTCAGAGACCCAGTACTTC.

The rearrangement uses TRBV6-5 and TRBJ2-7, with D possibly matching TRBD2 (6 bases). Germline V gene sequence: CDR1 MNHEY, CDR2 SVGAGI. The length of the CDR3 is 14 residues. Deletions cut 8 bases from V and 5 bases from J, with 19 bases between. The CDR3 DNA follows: TGTGCCAGCGGCGATTGGGGGGTAATTAACGAGCAGTACTTC. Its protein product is CASGDWGVINEQYF.